Below, 4 T cell receptor beta chains from the same sample are listed, as sequenced in a study of blood T cell repertoires in COVID-19. Profiling relied on immunoSEQ multiplex PCR, and the TCRdb table lists in-frame clones only, not all of them. The table lists around 320,000 clones, around 92% of them singletons. Sequenced input: PBMCs or T cells enriched from blood (not recorded which). The source of these receptors is a woman aged 45-65 years who had been exposed to COVID-19.

Concerning this clone itself: Other DNA variants within this sample encode the same CDR3. V and J are TRBV9 and TRBJ2-7; 8 nucleotides agree with TRBD1. Germline lookup yields CDR1 SGDLS and CDR2 YYNGEE. The CDR3 runs 13 residues. V was clipped by 2 bases and J by 7 bases; unmatched bases: 5. The CDR3 DNA reads TGTGCCAGCAGCGTTGCAGGGGGCAGAGAGCAGTACTTC. This sequence encodes CASSVAGGREQYF. Variable domain in full (rest from reference TRBV9 and TRBJ2-7): DSGVTQTPKHLITATGQRVTLRCSPRSGDLSVYWYQQSLDQGLQFLIQYYNGEERAKGNILERFSAQQFPDLHSELNLSSLELGDSALYFCASSVAGGREQYFGPGTRLTVT.

The table lists this clone with a count of one. This chain uses TRBV2 with TRBJ2-1; 9 nucleotides line up with TRBD1. V trimming: 6 bases; J trimming: 8 bases; junction bases outside the gene matches: 5. Germline V gene data show CDR1 as SNHLY and CDR2 as FYNNEI. The CDR3 covers 13 residues. CDR3 protein: CASSRDRVDEQFF. The CDR3 DNA follows: TGTGCCAGCAGCCGGGACAGGGTGGATGAGCAGTTCTTC.

The V gene is TRBV6-5, the J gene TRBJ1-5; possible D gene TRBD1, 6 bases. This CDR3 region has 15 residues. Trimming removed 6 bases at V and 4 bases at J, with 16 bases between. CDR1 is MNHEY, CDR2 SVGAGI, per germline. The CDR3 nucleotides are TGTGCCAGCAGGGACCTGACAGGTCTTAATCAGCCCCAGCATTTT. Its translation: CASRDLTGLNQPQHF.

V gene TRBV28 combines with J gene TRBJ2-1, with TRBD2 matching over 15 bases. With 4 bases clipped from V and 0 bases from J, the junction kept 10 bases outside the gene matches. The CDR3 has 20 amino acids. Germline loops: CDR1 MDHEN, CDR2 SYDVKM. Written as DNA, the CDR3 is TGTGCCAGCAGTTCCCATCCTGGACTAGCGGGGGGGAGCTCCTACAATGAGCAGTTCTTC. The encoded protein is CASSSHPGLAGGSSYNEQFF.